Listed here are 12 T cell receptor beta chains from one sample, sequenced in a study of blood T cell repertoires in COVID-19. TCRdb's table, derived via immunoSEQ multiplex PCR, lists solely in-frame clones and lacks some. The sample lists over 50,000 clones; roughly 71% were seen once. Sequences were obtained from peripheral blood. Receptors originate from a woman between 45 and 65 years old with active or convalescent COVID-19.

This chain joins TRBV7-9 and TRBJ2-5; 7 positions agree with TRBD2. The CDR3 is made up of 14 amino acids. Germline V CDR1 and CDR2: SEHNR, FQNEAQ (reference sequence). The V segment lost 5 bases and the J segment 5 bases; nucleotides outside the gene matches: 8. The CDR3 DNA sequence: TGTGCCAGCAGCCTTACGGGGGGACGGGAGACCCAGTACTTC. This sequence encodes CASSLTGGRETQYF.

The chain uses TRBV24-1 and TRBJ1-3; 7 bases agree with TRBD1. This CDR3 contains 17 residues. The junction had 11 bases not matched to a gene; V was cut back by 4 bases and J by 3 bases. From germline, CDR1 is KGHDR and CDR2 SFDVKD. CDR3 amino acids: CATSDSTLGTVGNTIYF. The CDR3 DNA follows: TGTGCCACCAGTGACTCCACCCTCGGGACAGTTGGAAACACCATATATTTT.

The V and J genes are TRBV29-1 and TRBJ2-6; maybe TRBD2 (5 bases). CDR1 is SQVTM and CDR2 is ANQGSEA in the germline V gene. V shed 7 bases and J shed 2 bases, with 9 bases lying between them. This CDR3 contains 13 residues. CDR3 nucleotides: TGCAGCGCCGCCGGGACTGGGGCCAACGTCCTGACTTTC. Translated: CSAAGTGANVLTF.

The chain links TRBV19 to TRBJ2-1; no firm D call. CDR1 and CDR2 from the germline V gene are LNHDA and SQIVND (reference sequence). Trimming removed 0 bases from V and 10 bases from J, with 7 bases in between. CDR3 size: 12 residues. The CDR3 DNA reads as TGTGCCAGTAGTATAGAGGTTGGCGAGCAGTTCTTC. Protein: CASSIEVGEQFF.

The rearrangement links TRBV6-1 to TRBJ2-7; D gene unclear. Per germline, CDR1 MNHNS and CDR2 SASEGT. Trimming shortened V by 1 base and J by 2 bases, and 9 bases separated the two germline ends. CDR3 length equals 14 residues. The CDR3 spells CASSEGYTTYEQYF. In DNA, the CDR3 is TGTGCCAGCAGTGAAGGGTATACTACCTACGAGCAGTACTTC.

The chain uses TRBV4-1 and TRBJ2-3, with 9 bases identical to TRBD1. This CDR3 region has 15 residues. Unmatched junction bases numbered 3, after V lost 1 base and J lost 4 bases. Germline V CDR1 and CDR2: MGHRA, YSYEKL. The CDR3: CASSQVGQGPDTQYF. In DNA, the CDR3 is TGCGCCAGCAGCCAAGTAGGACAGGGGCCAGATACGCAGTATTTT.

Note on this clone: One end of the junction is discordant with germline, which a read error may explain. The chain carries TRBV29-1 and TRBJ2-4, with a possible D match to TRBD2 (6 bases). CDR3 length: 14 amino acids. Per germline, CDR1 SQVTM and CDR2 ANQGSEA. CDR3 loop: CSVTHPGANNIQYF. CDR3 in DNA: TGCAGCGTAACTCACCCGGGAGCCAATAACATTCAGTACTTC.

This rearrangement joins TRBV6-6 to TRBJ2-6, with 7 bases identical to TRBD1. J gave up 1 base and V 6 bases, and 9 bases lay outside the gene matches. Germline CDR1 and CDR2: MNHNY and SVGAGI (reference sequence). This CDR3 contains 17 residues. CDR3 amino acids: CASSRTTTGSGANVLTF. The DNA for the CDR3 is TGTGCCAGCAGCCGAACGACGACAGGGTCTGGGGCCAACGTCCTGACTTTC.

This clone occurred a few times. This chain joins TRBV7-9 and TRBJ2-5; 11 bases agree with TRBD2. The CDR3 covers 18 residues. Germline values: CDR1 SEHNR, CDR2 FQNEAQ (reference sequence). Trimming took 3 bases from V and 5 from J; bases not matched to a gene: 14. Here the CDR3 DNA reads TGTGCCAGCAGCTTCACTTTTGGGACTAGCGGCCCAGGCGAGACCCAGTACTTC. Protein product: CASSFTFGTSGPGETQYF. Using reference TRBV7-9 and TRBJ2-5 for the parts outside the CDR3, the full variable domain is DTGVSQNPRHKITKRGQNVTFRCDPISEHNRLYWYRQTLGQGPEFLTYFQNEAQLEKSRLLSDRFSAERPKGSFSTLEIQRTEQGDSAMYLCASSFTFGTSGPGETQYFGPGTRLLVL.

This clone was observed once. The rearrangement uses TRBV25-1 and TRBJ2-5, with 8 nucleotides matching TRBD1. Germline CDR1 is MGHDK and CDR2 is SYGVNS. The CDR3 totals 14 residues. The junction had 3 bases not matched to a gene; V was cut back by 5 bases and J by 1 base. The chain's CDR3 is CASSTRGLQETQYF. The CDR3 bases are TGTGCCAGCAGTACCAGGGGGCTCCAAGAGACCCAGTACTTC.

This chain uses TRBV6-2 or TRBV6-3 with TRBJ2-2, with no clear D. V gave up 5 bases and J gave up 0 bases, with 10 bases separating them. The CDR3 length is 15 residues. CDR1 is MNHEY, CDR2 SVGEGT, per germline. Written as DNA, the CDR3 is TGTGCCAGCAGTCGGAGTCTGGCGAACACCGGGGAGCTGTTTTTT. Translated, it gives CASSRSLANTGELFF.

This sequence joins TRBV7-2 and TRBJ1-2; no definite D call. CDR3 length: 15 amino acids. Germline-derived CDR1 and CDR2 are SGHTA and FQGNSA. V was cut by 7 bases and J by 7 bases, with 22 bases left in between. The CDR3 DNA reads TGTGCCAGCACCCAAACCAGAGGCTCTTTAGGTGGCTACACCTTC. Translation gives CASTQTRGSLGGYTF.